Shown below are 18 T cell receptor beta chains from a single sample sequenced in a study of response to subunit inactivated influenza vaccine. Each CDR3 protein gets one entry after TCRdb re-called the RT-PCR reads with MiXCR. The table records more than 550,000 distinct CDR3 sequences, 10% to 15% of them present only once. The input for sequencing was PBMCs from blood, taken on the day of vaccination. Receptors originate from a man in his forties or fifties who received an inactivated influenza vaccine.

The rearrangement joins TRBV28 to TRBJ2-1; possible D gene TRBD1, 5 bases. CDR3 length: 15 amino acids. V was pared by 3 bases and J by 4 bases, with 13 bases between. Germline-derived CDR1 and CDR2 are MDHEN and SYDVKM. CDR3 DNA sequence: TGTGCCAGCAGTTTCCGCGCGACAGCTTACAATGAGCAGTTCTTC. It yields the protein CASSFRATAYNEQFF. Full variable domain (missing parts from reference TRBV28 and TRBJ2-1): DVKVTQSSRYLVKRTGEKVFLECVQDMDHENMFWYRQDPGLGLRLIYFSYDVKMKEKGDIPEGYSVSREKKERFSLILESASTNQTSMYLCASSFRATAYNEQFFGPGTRLTVL.

This clonotype was seen repeatedly, ten times or more. This CDR3 reads CATQQSVAGVTGELFF. CDR3 bases: TGTGCCACCCAACAGTCGGTGGCGGGAGTCACCGGGGAGCTGTTTTTT. The rearrangement joins TRBV6-1 to TRBJ2-2; 7 bases align to TRBD2. This CDR3 contains 16 residues. The ends lost 10 bases at V and 4 bases at J; junction bases unmatched: 15. The germline gives CDR1 MNHNS, CDR2 SASEGT.

In this sample, this clonotype turned up a few times. J is TRBJ2-5 and V is TRBV20-1; D call uncertain. Looked up from germline, CDR1 is DFQATT and CDR2 is SNEGSKA (reference sequence). V was clipped by 5 bases and J by 5 bases, with 15 bases between them. This CDR3 has 13 residues. The CDR3 DNA sequence: TGCAGTGCTTCCTTGGGTAGGGATGAGACCCAGTACTTC. Amino acid sequence: CSASLGRDETQYF.

At least ten counts were recorded for this clonotype. This sequence joins TRBV7-2 and TRBJ1-3; unclear D gene. Germline V gene lookup returns CDR1 SGHTA and CDR2 FQGNSA. The CDR3 covers 13 residues. The V and J ends lost 11 bases and 2 bases respectively, with 13 bases between them. This CDR3 is CASGGTPGNTIYF. The CDR3 region has the DNA TGTGCCTCAGGTGGTACTCCTGGAAACACCATATATTTT.

This clonotype showed up just once. The J gene is TRBJ2-7, the V gene TRBV10-3, with 10 bases matching TRBD1. This CDR3 region has 15 residues. Trimming at V came to 2 bases and at J to 4 bases, leaving 5 bases not matched to a gene. Germline lookup yields CDR1 ENHRY and CDR2 SYGVKD. The CDR3 DNA reads TGTGCCATCAGTGAGCCGGACAGGGGGATTTACGAGCAGTACTTC. Its protein product is CAISEPDRGIYEQYF.

The rearrangement links TRBV2 to TRBJ2-3, with unresolved D. Between the trimmed V and J ends, which lost 3 bases and 5 bases, there was a span of 15 bases. The CDR3 sequence is 15 residues long. CDR1 is SNHLY and CDR2 is FYNNEI in the germline V gene. CDR3 DNA sequence: TGTGCCAGCAGTGAGTCTAGGACCCTTGTAGATACGCAGTATTTT. Its protein is CASSESRTLVDTQYF.

This chain uses TRBV29-1 with TRBJ2-6; D is unresolved. Germline lookup yields CDR1 SQVTM and CDR2 ANQGSEA. CDR3 size: 14 residues. Trimming removed 7 bases from V and 0 bases from J, with 10 bases in between. The CDR3 nucleotides are TGCAGCGCTTGGGGTGGCTCTGGGGCCAACGTCCTGACTTTC. It encodes CSAWGGSGANVLTF.

The chain recombines TRBV29-1 with TRBJ2-3; the D gene is possibly TRBD2 (5 bases). This CDR3 spans 14 amino acids. Germline-derived CDR1 and CDR2 are SQVTM and ANQGSEA. The V and J ends lost 4 bases and 3 bases respectively, with 14 bases between them. The CDR3 is CSVVGERETDTQYF. CDR3 in DNA: TGCAGCGTTGTTGGGGAGAGGGAGACAGATACGCAGTATTTT.

This clonotype has at least ten counts. CDR3 amino acids: CASSEGQGAWGYTF. CDR3 DNA sequence: TGTGCCAGCAGTGAAGGACAGGGCGCATGGGGCTACACCTTC. The rearrangement uses TRBV25-1 and TRBJ1-2; 8 nucleotides align to TRBD1. There are 14 residues in the CDR3. Trimming at V came to 2 bases and at J to 8 bases, leaving 7 bases not matched to a gene. Germline CDR1 reads MGHDK; CDR2 reads SYGVNS.

The genes are TRBV20-1 and TRBJ2-2, with D hard to call. The length of the CDR3 is 13 residues. The germline V gene encodes CDR1 DFQATT and CDR2 SNEGSKA (reference sequence). The V and J ends lost 3 bases and 3 bases respectively, with 8 bases between them. The CDR3 region has the DNA TGCAGTGCTAGGTCGCTTTACACCGGGGAGCTGTTTTTT. Encoded protein: CSARSLYTGELFF.

This clonotype was seen more than once but under ten times. The J gene is TRBJ1-6, the V gene TRBV6-2 or TRBV6-3, with TRBD1 matching over 7 bases. The germline gives CDR1 MNHEY, CDR2 SVGEGT. The length of the CDR3 is 21 residues. V trimming: 8 bases; J trimming: 0 bases; junction bases outside the gene matches: 22. For the CDR3, the DNA is TGTGCCAGCCCTTCGGACAGGACGGGAACAGGACTGAGCTCCTATAATTCACCCCTCCACTTT. Translation gives CASPSDRTGTGLSSYNSPLHF.

This clonotype was counted between two and nine times. The V call is TRBV7-8, the J call TRBJ2-1; perhaps TRBD1 as D (6 bases). V was clipped by 0 bases and J by 0 bases, with 12 bases between them. Germline CDR1 and CDR2: SGHVS and FQNEAQ. There are 17 residues in the CDR3. In DNA form, the CDR3 reads TGTGCCAGCAGCTTAGCGTGGTCCAGGGGCTCCTACAATGAGCAGTTCTTC. This sequence encodes CASSLAWSRGSYNEQFF.

This clonotype was counted ten times or more. The J gene is TRBJ2-5, the V gene TRBV7-2, with 8 bases that match TRBD2. Germline loops: CDR1 SGHTA, CDR2 FQGNSA. The CDR3 contains 14 residues. The junction had 11 bases not matched to a gene; V was cut back by 7 bases and J by 7 bases. The CDR3 reads CASTRGGGSATQYF. CDR3 bases: TGTGCCAGCACCCGGGGGGGAGGGTCCGCGACCCAGTACTTC. Supplemented by reference TRBV7-2 and TRBJ2-5, the full variable domain reads GAGVSQSPSNKVTEKGKDVELRCDPISGHTALYWYRQSLGQGLEFLIYFQGNSAPDKSGLPSDRFSAERTGGSVSTLTIQRTQQEDSAVYLCASTRGGGSATQYFGPGTRLLVL.

The chain recombines TRBV7-2 with TRBJ2-3, with D unresolved. V was shortened by 1 base and J by 4 bases, with 6 bases between the two germline ends. The CDR3 loop spans 13 amino acids. Germline CDR1 and CDR2: SGHTA and FQGNSA. The CDR3 bases are TGTGCCAGCAGCTTAGTGGTGTCAGATACGCAGTATTTT. Protein: CASSLVVSDTQYF.

The rearrangement uses TRBV6-2 or TRBV6-3 and TRBJ2-7; no clear D gene. Germline CDR1 is MNHEY and CDR2 is SVGEGT. Trimming took off 2 bases at V and 6 bases at J, with 11 bases between the two ends. The CDR3 has 13 amino acids. CDR3: CASSYTPRSEQYF. The CDR3 DNA is TGTGCCAGCAGTTACACGCCTCGGAGCGAGCAGTACTTC.

V usage is TRBV18 and J usage is TRBJ2-1; D is possibly TRBD1 (5 bases). V lost 0 bases and J 10 bases, leaving 13 bases between the germline ends. Germline V gene data show CDR1 as KGHSH and CDR2 as LQKENI. The CDR3 contains 14 residues. In nucleotides, the CDR3 is TGTGCCAGCTCACCACCGGCTAGTGGGGCCGAGCAGTTCTTC. Its protein product is CASSPPASGAEQFF.

The J gene is TRBJ2-1, the V gene TRBV5-1; TRBD2 aligns across 7 bases. The CDR3 has 15 residues. Germline loops: CDR1 SGHRS, CDR2 YFSETQ. V lost 0 bases, J lost 6 bases, and 6 bases stayed unmatched. This CDR3 reads CASSLGGRSSNEQFF. In DNA form, the CDR3 reads TGCGCCAGCAGCTTGGGCGGGAGAAGTAGCAATGAGCAGTTCTTC.

This clonotype appeared a few times. This chain uses TRBV18 with TRBJ2-2; 7 bases fit TRBD1. The germline V gene encodes CDR1 KGHSH and CDR2 LQKENI. The CDR3 is made up of 17 amino acids. V was pared by 3 bases and J by 2 bases, with 9 bases of the junction left unmatched. The CDR3 bases are TGTGCCAGCTCACCCTTTCGACAGGGCCTCAACACCGGGGAGCTGTTTTTT. It codes for CASSPFRQGLNTGELFF.